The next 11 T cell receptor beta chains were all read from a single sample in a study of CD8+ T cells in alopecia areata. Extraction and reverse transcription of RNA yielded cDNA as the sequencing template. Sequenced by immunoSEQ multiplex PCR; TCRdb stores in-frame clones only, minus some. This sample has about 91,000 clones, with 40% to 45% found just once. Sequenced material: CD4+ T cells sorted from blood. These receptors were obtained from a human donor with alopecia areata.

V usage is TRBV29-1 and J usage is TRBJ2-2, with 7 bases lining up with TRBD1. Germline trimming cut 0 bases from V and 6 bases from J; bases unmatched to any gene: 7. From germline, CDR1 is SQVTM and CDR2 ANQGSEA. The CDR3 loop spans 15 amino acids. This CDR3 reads CSVEEQGKKSGELFF. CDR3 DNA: TGCAGCGTTGAAGAACAGGGGAAGAAGTCCGGGGAGCTGTTTTTT.

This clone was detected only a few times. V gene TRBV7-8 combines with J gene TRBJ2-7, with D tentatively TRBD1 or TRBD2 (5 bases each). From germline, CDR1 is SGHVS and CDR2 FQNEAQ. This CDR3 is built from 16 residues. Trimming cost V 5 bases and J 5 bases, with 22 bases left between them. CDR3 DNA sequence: TGTGCCAGCAGCACGCGCCAACGGGACCGCAGTAACGAGCAGTACTTC. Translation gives CASSTRQRDRSNEQYF.

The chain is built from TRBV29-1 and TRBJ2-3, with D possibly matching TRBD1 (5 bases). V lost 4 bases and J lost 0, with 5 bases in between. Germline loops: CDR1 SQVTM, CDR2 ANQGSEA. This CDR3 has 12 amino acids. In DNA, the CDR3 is TGCAGCGTTGGACAGAGCACAGATACGCAGTATTTT. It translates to CSVGQSTDTQYF.

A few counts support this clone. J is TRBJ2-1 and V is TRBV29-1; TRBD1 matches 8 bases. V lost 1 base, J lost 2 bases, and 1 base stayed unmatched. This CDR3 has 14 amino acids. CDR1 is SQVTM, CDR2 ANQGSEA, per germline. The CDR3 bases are TGCAGCGTTGAAGGGACAGGGCCCTACAATGAGCAGTTCTTC. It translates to CSVEGTGPYNEQFF.

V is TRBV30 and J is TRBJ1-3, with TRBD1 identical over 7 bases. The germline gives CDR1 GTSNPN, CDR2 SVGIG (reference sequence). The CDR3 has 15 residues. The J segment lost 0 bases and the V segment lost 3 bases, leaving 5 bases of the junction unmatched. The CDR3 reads CAWRPWTGSGNTIYF. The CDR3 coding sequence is TGTGCCTGGAGACCATGGACAGGCTCTGGAAACACCATATATTTT.

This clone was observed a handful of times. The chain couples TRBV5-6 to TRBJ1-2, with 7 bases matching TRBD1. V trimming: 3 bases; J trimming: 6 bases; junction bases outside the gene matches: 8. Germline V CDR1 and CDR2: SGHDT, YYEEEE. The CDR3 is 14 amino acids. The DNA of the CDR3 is TGTGCCAGCAGCTCGATACGACAGGGCCATGGCTACACCTTC. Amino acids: CASSSIRQGHGYTF.

The DNA for the CDR3 is TGTGCCTGGAGTGTGGGGACAGCGACAGATACGCAGTATTTT. It encodes CAWSVGTATDTQYF. This chain uses TRBV30 with TRBJ2-3; 7 bases fit TRBD1. The CDR3 is 14 amino acids. Germline V lookup: CDR1 GTSNPN, CDR2 SVGIG (reference sequence). J was trimmed by 3 bases and V by 0 bases; bases with no gene match: 3.

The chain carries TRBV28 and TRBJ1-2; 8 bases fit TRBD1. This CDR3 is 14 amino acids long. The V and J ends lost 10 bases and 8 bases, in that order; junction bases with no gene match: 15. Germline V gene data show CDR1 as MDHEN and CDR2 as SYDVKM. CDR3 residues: CATGTPGQVLGYTF. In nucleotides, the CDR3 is TGTGCCACCGGAACCCCGGGACAGGTCTTAGGCTACACCTTC.

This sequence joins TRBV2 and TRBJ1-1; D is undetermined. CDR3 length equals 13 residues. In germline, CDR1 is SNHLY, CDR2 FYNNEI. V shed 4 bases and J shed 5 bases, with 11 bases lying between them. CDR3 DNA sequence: TGTGCCAGCAGTGTACAGCGAGAAACTGAAGCTTTCTTT. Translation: CASSVQRETEAFF.

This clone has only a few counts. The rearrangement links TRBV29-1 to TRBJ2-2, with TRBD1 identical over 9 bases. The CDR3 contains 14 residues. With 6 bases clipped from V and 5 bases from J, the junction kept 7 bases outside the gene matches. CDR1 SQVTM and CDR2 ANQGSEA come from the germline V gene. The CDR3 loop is CSVSGQGLTGELFF. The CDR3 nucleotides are TGCAGCGTATCGGGACAGGGTTTGACCGGGGAGCTGTTTTTT.

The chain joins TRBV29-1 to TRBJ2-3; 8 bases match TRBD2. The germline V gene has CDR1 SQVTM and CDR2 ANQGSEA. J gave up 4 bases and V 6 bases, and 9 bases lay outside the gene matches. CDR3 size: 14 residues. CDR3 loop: CSVRAGVVADTQYF. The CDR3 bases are TGCAGCGTACGAGCGGGGGTAGTCGCAGATACGCAGTATTTT.